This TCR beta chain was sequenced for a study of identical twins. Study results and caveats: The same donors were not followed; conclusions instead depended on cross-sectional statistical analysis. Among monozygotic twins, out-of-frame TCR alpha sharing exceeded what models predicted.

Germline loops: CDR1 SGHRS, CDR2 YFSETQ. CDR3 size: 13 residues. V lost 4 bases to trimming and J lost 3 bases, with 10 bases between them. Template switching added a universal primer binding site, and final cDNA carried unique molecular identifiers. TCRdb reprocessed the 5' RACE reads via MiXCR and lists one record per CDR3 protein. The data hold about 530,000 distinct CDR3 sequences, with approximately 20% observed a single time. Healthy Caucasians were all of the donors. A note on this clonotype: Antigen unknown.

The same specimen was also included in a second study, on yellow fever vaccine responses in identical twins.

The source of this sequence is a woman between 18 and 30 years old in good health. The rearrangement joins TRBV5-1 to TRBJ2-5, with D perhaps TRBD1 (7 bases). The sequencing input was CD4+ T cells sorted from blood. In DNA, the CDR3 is TGCGCCAGCAGCGGCGGGACAGAAGAGACCCAGTACTTC. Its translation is CASSGGTEETQYF.